This TCR beta chain was profiled in a study of identical twins. TCRdb reprocessed the 5' RACE reads with MiXCR, giving one entry per CDR3 protein. This sample has 350,000 to 400,000 distinct CDR3 sequences; about 9% occur once, and the top ten carry 7.5% to 9.5%. Trimming took 5 bases from V and 5 from J; bases not matched to a gene: 6. Germline V gene data show CDR1 as SEHNR and CDR2 as FQNEAQ (reference sequence). The CDR3 loop spans 16 amino acids. J is TRBJ2-5 and V is TRBV7-9; 15 positions agree with TRBD2. Source material: naive T cells sorted from blood. This clonotype was sampled from a woman in her forties or fifties in good health. The CDR3 loop is CASSPGLAGGRETQYF. CDR3 nucleotides: TGTGCCAGCAGCCCGGGACTAGCGGGAGGAAGGGAGACCCAGTACTTC.